This is a list of T cell receptor beta chains from one sample in a study of shared clonotypes between healthy human individuals. TCRdb keeps only in-frame clones here, not all; method: immunoSEQ multiplex PCR. The table has about 480,000 clones, 70% to 80% seen once. The sample comprised PBMCs. The receptors were sampled from a middle-aged woman in good health. Some clones in this sample may be carry-over from other donors' samples. Both conserved end residues are part of each CDR3. Each record gives: J gene, V gene, CDR3 protein.

TRBJ2-1 | TRBV4-3 | CASSHRRTSSYPSYNEQFF
TRBJ2-5 | TRBV10-2 | CASSALPPQGEETQYF
TRBJ1-2 | TRBV5-5 | CASSLEWGTLNYGYTF
TRBJ2-1 | TRBV27 | CASRAGTSGYNEQFF
TRBJ2-2 | TRBV7-3 | CASSLPAGRAGELFF
TRBJ2-1 | TRBV7-3 | CASSFERGDEQFF
TRBJ2-1 | TRBV7-2 | CASSAGTSGYSYNEQFF
TRBJ2-3 | TRBV7-9 | CASSTGLAGITDTQYF
TRBJ1-4 | TRBV5-1 | CASSVLPGQPNEKLFF
TRBJ2-1 | TRBV7-9 | CASSLDTGSYNEQFF
TRBJ1-5 | TRBV7-8 | CASSRTGGNQPQHF
TRBJ2-1 | TRBV28 | CASSLGGAGRDNEQFF
TRBJ2-2 | TRBV2 | CASSRGTGTGELFF
TRBJ2-1 | TRBV6-6 | CASRGSSGRAHEQFF
TRBJ1-1 | TRBV2 | CASSQTAVATEAFF
TRBJ2-2 | TRBV18 | CASSPRTGELFF
TRBJ2-5 | TRBV2 | CASSEGLQETQYF
TRBJ2-2 | TRBV7-3 | CASSLTTTPGTGELFF
TRBJ1-1 | TRBV6-1 | CASIRNRNTEAFF
TRBJ1-2 | TRBV5-1 | CASSHTDHYGYTF
TRBJ1-1 | TRBV7-9 | CASSLVGGGTEAFF
TRBJ2-1 | TRBV6-5 | CASSLREGYNEQFF
TRBJ2-1 | TRBV5-1 | CASSSLPGKNEQFF
TRBJ2-4 | TRBV28 | CASTTSENIQYF
TRBJ2-7 | TRBV19 | CASSIDGRPTYEQYF
TRBJ1-1 | TRBV5-1 | CASSPAGGYYEAFF
TRBJ2-6 | TRBV30 | CAWRSMGQSGANVLTF
TRBJ2-4 | TRBV5-1 | CASSHTSVKNIQYF
TRBJ2-4 | TRBV29-1 | CSVEQGGAQNIQYF
TRBJ1-4 | TRBV28 | CASSSGQGIITNEKLFF
TRBJ1-2 | TRBV19 | CASKDRTHYGYTF
TRBJ2-1 | TRBV28 | CASSSTGGGNLRGTSYNEQFF
TRBJ2-5 | TRBV5-4 | CASSSDRVGTQETQYF
TRBJ2-1 | TRBV6-6 | CASTGGLAGGYNEQFF
TRBJ2-5 | TRBV4-3 | CASSQNPNRETQYF
TRBJ2-7 | TRBV29-1 | CSGKGHNSYEQYF
TRBJ2-7 | TRBV18 | CASSRLRLAESYEQYF
TRBJ2-7 | TRBV9 | CASSPKAGSLGEQYF
TRBJ2-5 | TRBV7-9 | CASSLTSGGAETQYF
TRBJ1-1 | TRBV6-1 | CASSEVSVNTEAFF
TRBJ2-3 | TRBV5-1 | CASREGLAGADTQYF
TRBJ2-5 | TRBV7-9 | CASSPPGGTQYF
TRBJ2-7 | TRBV30 | CAARQSQDHEQYF
TRBJ2-5 | TRBV25-1 | CASSGSPQETQYF
TRBJ2-1 | TRBV5-1 | CASSPGTSGMYNEQFF
TRBJ2-1 | TRBV20-1 | CSASPRNEQFF